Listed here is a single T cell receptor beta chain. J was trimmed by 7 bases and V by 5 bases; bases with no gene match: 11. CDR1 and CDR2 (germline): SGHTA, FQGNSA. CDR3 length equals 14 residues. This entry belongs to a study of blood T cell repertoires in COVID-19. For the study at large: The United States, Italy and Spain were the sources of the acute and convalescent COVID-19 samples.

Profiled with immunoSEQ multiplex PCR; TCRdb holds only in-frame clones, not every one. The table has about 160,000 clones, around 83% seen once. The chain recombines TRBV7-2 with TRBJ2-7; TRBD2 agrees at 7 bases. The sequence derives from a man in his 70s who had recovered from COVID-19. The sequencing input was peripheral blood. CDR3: CASSQSGAAREQYF. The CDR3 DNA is TGTGCCAGCAGCCAAAGCGGGGCAGCGAGGGAGCAGTACTTC.